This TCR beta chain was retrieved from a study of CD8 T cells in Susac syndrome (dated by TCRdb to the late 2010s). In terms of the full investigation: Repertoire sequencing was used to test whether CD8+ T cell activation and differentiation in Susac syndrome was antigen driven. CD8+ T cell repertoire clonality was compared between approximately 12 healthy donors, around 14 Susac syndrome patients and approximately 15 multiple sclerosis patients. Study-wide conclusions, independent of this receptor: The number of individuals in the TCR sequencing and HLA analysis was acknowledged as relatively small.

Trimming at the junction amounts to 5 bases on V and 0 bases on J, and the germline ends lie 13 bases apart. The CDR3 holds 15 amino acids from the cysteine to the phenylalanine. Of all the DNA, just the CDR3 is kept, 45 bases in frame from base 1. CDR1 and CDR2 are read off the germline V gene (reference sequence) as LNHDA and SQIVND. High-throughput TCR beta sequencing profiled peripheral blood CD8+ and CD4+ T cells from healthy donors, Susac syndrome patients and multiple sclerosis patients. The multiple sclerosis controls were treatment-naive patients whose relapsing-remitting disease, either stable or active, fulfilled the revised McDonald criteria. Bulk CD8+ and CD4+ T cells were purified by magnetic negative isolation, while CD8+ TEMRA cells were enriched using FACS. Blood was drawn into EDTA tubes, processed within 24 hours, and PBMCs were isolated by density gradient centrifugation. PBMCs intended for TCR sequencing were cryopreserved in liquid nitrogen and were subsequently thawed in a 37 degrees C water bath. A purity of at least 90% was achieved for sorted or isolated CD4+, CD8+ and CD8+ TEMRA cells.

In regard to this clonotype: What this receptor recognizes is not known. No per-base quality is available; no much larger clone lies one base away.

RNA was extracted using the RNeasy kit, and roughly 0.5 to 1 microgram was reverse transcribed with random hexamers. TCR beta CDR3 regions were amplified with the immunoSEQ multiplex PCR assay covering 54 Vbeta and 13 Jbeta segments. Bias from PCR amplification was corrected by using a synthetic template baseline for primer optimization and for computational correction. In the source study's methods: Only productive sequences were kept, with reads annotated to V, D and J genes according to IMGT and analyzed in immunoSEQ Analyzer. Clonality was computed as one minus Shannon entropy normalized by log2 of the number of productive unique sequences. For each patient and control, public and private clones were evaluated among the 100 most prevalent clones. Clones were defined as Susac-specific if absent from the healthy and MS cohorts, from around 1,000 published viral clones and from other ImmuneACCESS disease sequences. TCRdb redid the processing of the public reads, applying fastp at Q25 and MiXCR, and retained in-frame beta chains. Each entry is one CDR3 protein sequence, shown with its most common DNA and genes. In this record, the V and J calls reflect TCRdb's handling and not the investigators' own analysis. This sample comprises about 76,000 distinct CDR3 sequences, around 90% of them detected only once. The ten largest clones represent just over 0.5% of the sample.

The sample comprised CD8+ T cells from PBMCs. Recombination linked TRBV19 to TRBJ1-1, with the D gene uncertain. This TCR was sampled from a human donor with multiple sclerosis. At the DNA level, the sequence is TGTGCCAGTAGTTCGACATACCCCCTGAACACTGAAGCTTTCTTT. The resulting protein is CASSSTYPLNTEAFF.